The 18 T cell receptor beta chains below were found in one sample sequenced in a study of early T cells in non-severe SARS-CoV-2 infection. TCRdb reprocessed the 5' RACE reads via MiXCR and lists one record per CDR3 protein. The table lists roughly 20,000 distinct CDR3 sequences, over 5% of them singletons, with 5.5% to 8% in the top ten. Sequenced sample: whole blood. The source is an adult who was a healthcare worker with PCR-confirmed SARS-CoV-2 infection or an uninfected control (not recorded which).

At least ten counts were recorded for this clonotype. The chain employs TRBV6-5 and TRBJ2-2; TRBD1 or TRBD2 may be the D gene (6 bases each). Trimming shortened V by 11 bases and J by 6 bases, and 13 bases separated the two germline ends. In germline, CDR1 is MNHEY, CDR2 SVGAGI. The CDR3 spans 12 residues. CDR3 bases: TGTGCCTCAGTGGGGGGCCCCGGGGAGCTGTTTTTT. It is translated as CASVGGPGELFF.

This clonotype was counted many times. This rearrangement joins TRBV7-3 to TRBJ2-3; the D gene is possibly TRBD2 (5 bases). The CDR3 runs 16 residues. Germline loops: CDR1 SGHTA, CDR2 FQGTGA. V lost 5 bases and J lost 2, with 17 bases in between. CDR3 protein: CASSPRPAGNTDTQYF. CDR3 sequence (DNA): TGTGCCAGCAGCCCCCGCCCGGCGGGTAACACAGATACGCAGTATTTT.

J is TRBJ2-5 and V is TRBV5-4; D uncertain. Trimming removed 0 bases at V and 5 bases at J, with 14 bases between. This CDR3 has 15 residues. The germline V gene encodes CDR1 SGHNT and CDR2 YYREEE (reference sequence). The CDR3 sequence: CASSLVPALGETQYF. CDR3 DNA sequence: TGTGCCAGCAGCTTGGTCCCAGCCCTAGGGGAGACCCAGTACTTC.

In its sample, this clonotype was seen many times. J is TRBJ1-2 and V is TRBV12-3 or TRBV12-4; TRBD1 aligns across 8 bases. The junction had 5 bases not matched to a gene; V was cut back by 6 bases and J by 8 bases. This CDR3 region has 12 residues. In DNA form, the CDR3 reads TGTGCCAGCAGCCCACAGGGGGTGGGCTACACCTTC. It yields the protein CASSPQGVGYTF.

The table lists this clonotype with many counts. The rearrangement uses TRBV3-1 and TRBJ2-5; D gene unclear. From germline, CDR1 is LGHDT and CDR2 YNNKEL (reference sequence). V shed 2 bases and J shed 1 base, with 8 bases lying between them. This CDR3 has 14 residues. The CDR3 nucleotides are TGTGCCAGCAGCCAATACGTCGCCCAAGAGACCCAGTACTTC. Its protein is CASSQYVAQETQYF.

In this sample, this clonotype turned up many times. The chain carries TRBV5-5 and TRBJ2-2; D possibly corresponds to TRBD2 (5 bases). In germline, CDR1 is SGHKS, CDR2 YYEKEE (reference sequence). V dropped 0 bases and J dropped 5 bases, with 11 bases sitting between them. The CDR3 has 15 residues. This CDR3 is CASSLGVASTGELFF. CDR3 sequence (DNA): TGTGCCAGCAGCTTGGGGGTAGCGTCGACCGGGGAGCTGTTTTTT.

This clonotype has ten or more counts. The J gene is TRBJ2-2, the V gene TRBV6-5, with a possible D match to TRBD1 (6 bases). Germline loops: CDR1 MNHEY, CDR2 SVGAGI. Trimming removed 9 bases at V and 2 bases at J, with 16 bases between. This CDR3 region has 15 residues. The CDR3 nucleotides are TGTGCCAGTCAAACAGGGACGACTAACACCGGGGAGCTGTTTTTT. Translation gives CASQTGTTNTGELFF.

The sample holds many counts of this clonotype. The chain recombines TRBV5-5 with TRBJ2-3, with D possibly matching TRBD1 (5 bases). Germline values: CDR1 SGHKS, CDR2 YYEKEE (reference sequence). The CDR3 length is 16 residues. Trimming took off 4 bases at V and 3 bases at J, with 18 bases between the two ends. CDR3 bases: TGTGCCAGCAGCCCCCTTACCCAGGACATGACAGATACGCAGTATTTT. This sequence encodes CASSPLTQDMTDTQYF. Full variable domain (rest looked up from reference TRBV5-5 and TRBJ2-3): DAGVTQSPTHLIKTRGQQVTLRCSPISGHKSVSWYQQVLGQGPQFIFQYYEKEERGRGNFPDRFSARQFPNYSSELNVNALLLGDSALYLCASSPLTQDMTDTQYFGPGTRLTVL.

This clonotype was found many times. V and J are TRBV18 and TRBJ2-3, with 8 bases lining up with TRBD2. Germline CDR1 is KGHSH and CDR2 is LQKENI. J gave up 1 base and V 0 bases, and 3 bases lay outside the gene matches. The CDR3 has 16 residues. The CDR3 sequence: CASSPPTSAGTDTQYF. CDR3 coding DNA: TGTGCCAGCTCACCACCGACTAGCGCGGGCACAGATACGCAGTATTTT.

This clonotype was counted a single time. The chain is built from TRBV6-1 and TRBJ2-7, with 7 bases lining up with TRBD2. J gave up 0 bases and V 0 bases, and 11 bases lay outside the gene matches. Germline V gives CDR1 MNHNS, CDR2 SASEGT. The CDR3 is 18 residues long. CDR3 nucleotide sequence: TGTGCCAGCAGTGAAGCTCCCCCTGGGACTAAAAGCTCCTACGAGCAGTACTTC. As protein: CASSEAPPGTKSSYEQYF.

The table lists this clonotype with many counts. This sequence joins TRBV7-8 and TRBJ2-1, with D perhaps TRBD2 (6 bases). Per the germline V gene, CDR1 is SGHVS and CDR2 is FQNEAQ. The CDR3 is 11 residues long. V was cut by 10 bases and J by 10 bases, with 14 bases left in between. The chain's CDR3 is CATLGLAEQFF. In nucleotides, the CDR3 is TGTGCCACTTTGGGACTCGCAGAGCAGTTCTTC.

Points on this clonotype: A read error may be the cause here, since a much bigger clone is one base away. The chain has TRBV18 and TRBJ2-5, with D unclear. Germline CDR1 and CDR2: KGHSH and LQKENI. The CDR3 length is 16 residues. The CDR3 sequence: CVSSPLGDLLQETQYF. CDR3 bases: TGTGTCAGCTCACCACTGGGCGACCTGCTCCAAGAGACCCAGTACTTC.

This clonotype showed up many times. This chain links TRBV6-1 with TRBJ1-6, with TRBD1 matching over 12 bases. CDR1 is MNHNS, CDR2 SASEGT, per germline. The CDR3 is 15 residues long. J was trimmed by 10 bases and V by 0 bases; bases with no gene match: 1. The CDR3 DNA reads TGTGCCAGCAGTGAAGCCGGGACAGGGGGCTCACCCCTCCACTTT. Protein product: CASSEAGTGGSPLHF.

This clonotype was seen at least ten times. This chain joins TRBV25-1 and TRBJ2-7; no reliable D call. Germline V gives CDR1 MGHDK, CDR2 SYGVNS. This CDR3 contains 14 residues. Deletions cut 3 bases from V and 5 bases from J, with 14 bases between. CDR3 bases: TGTGCCAGCAGTGACCTCCTCCGTCCCCACGAGCAGTACTTC. This translates into CASSDLLRPHEQYF.

By proportion, this clonotype is medium-sized. This chain connects TRBV6-6 to TRBJ1-2; no clear D gene. The germline gives CDR1 MNHNY, CDR2 SVGAGI (reference sequence). The germline V and J ends were trimmed by 8 bases and 6 bases, with 13 bases remaining between them. This CDR3 has 12 residues. The CDR3 coding sequence is TGTGCCAGCCGTCACGGAACGGATGGCTACACCTTC. Its protein product is CASRHGTDGYTF.

The table lists this clonotype with many counts. The chain uses TRBV4-1 and TRBJ2-3, with 9 bases identical to TRBD2. Germline values: CDR1 MGHRA, CDR2 YSYEKL. Trimming took 3 bases from V and 3 from J; bases not matched to a gene: 13. CDR3 size: 18 residues. The CDR3 reads CASSHDGLRTSETDTQYF. CDR3 nucleotides: TGCGCCAGCAGCCACGATGGCCTTAGGACTAGCGAAACAGATACGCAGTATTTT.

This chain uses TRBV13 with TRBJ2-1; 12 bases fit TRBD1. J was trimmed by 8 bases and V by 4 bases; bases with no gene match: 12. The CDR3 covers 17 residues. From germline, CDR1 is PRHDT and CDR2 FYEKMQ (reference sequence). The DNA of the CDR3 is TGTGCCAGCAGCTCAAGCTACCGGGGGACAGGGGGCCATGAGCAGTTCTTC. This encodes CASSSSYRGTGGHEQFF. Combining the CDR3 with reference TRBV13 and TRBJ2-1 gives the whole variable domain AAGVIQSPRHLIKEKRETATLKCYPIPRHDTVYWYQQGPGQDPQFLISFYEKMQSDKGSIPDRFSAQQFSDYHSELNMSSLELGDSALYFCASSSSYRGTGGHEQFFGPGTRLTVL.

The V gene is TRBV5-4, the J gene TRBJ1-2; D remains ambiguous. The V end was cut by 4 bases, the J end by 5 bases, with 12 bases between. The CDR3 has 13 residues. Germline V lookup: CDR1 SGHNT, CDR2 YYREEE (reference sequence). The CDR3 bases are TGTGCCAGCAGCCGGACTGAAGTATATGGCTACACCTTC. This translates into CASSRTEVYGYTF. Full variable domain (missing parts from reference TRBV5-4 and TRBJ1-2): ETGVTQSPTHLIKTRGQQVTLRCSSQSGHNTVSWYQQALGQGPQFIFQYYREEENGRGNFPPRFSGLQFPNYSSELNVNALELDDSALYLCASSRTEVYGYTFGSGTRLTVV.